This T cell receptor (beta chain) comes out of a study of blood T cell repertoires in COVID-19. Study-level information: The samples span acute and convalescent COVID-19 from the United States, Italy and Spain.

Clones were read by immunoSEQ multiplex PCR, and TCRdb kept only the in-frame ones, dropping some. This sample has 300,000 or so clones, with approximately 90% found just once. The CDR3 length is 11 residues. Germline loops: CDR1 SEHNR, CDR2 FQNEAQ (reference sequence). V lost 3 bases, J lost 5 bases, and 4 bases lay in between. The V gene is TRBV7-9, the J gene TRBJ2-5; no clear D. Sequences were obtained from peripheral blood. The TCR sequence derives from a middle-aged woman with acute or convalescent COVID-19. CDR3 protein: CASSFGETQYF. The CDR3 nucleotides read TGTGCCAGCAGCTTCGGGGAGACCCAGTACTTC.